Sequencing of this T cell receptor (beta chain) was carried out in a study of T cell responses to AZD1222 COVID-19 vaccine. Clones were sequenced by immunoSEQ multiplex PCR, and TCRdb holds only the in-frame ones, with some missing. The profile shows about 150,000 clones, under 95% of them singletons. Germline CDR1 reads MNHEY; CDR2 reads SVGAGI. The V and J ends lost 4 bases and 9 bases respectively, with 19 bases between them. This CDR3 region has 15 residues. As to this clone: Its target is unknown.

Study-wide results and caveats: White British people made up most donors, females outnumbered males, and clonal diversity was possibly underestimated. Breadth and depth of Spike-specific TCRs rose after two AZD1222 doses. Regions 160-218 and 743-854 held dominance among vaccine-associated CD4 TCRs, which spanned spike.

Sequencing was performed on peripheral blood, taken 28 days after the second AZD1222 dose. The receptor's source is an adult who received the AZD1222 COVID-19 vaccine. V usage is TRBV6-5 and J usage is TRBJ2-1, with a weak D call TRBD2 (5 bases). The CDR3: CASSLLESQLGEQFF. CDR3 coding DNA: TGTGCCAGCAGTTTACTAGAGTCCCAACTGGGTGAGCAGTTCTTC.